This T cell receptor beta chain was sequenced during a study of low-dose radiotherapy and immunotherapy resistance in tumors. In the study overall: Intravenously given cyclophosphamide 200 mg/m2 followed a two-week schedule that placed each dose one day before radiation and immunotherapy. Oral aspirin at 300 mg was taken daily by patients for four cycles, beginning on cycle 1 day 1.

With V trimmed by 4 bases and J by 10 bases, 5 bases remained unmatched. The germline gives CDR1 SGHNT, CDR2 YYREEE (reference sequence). This CDR3 is 13 amino acids long. TRAV and TRBV primers primed cDNA for both TCRalpha and TCRbeta. Over around 19 PCR cycles, TCRs were amplified from a constant-region primer and V-primer adapter. MiXCR, run by TCRdb on the reads, gives a single entry per CDR3 protein. The table lists 70,000 to 90,000 distinct CDR3 sequences, 18% of them singletons, with approximately 2.8% in the top ten. The time point here: before trial treatment. Nivolumab, ipilimumab, aspirin, low-dose cyclophosphamide and low-dose radiotherapy were given to donors. This clonotype was recorded at least ten times.

The chain links TRBV5-4 to TRBJ2-1; TRBD2 matches at 10 bases. Here the sequenced sample was PBMCs, taken before treatment. This receptor was taken from a male donor with prostate cancer. The chain's CDR3 is CASSAGLAKEQFF. DNA of the CDR3: TGTGCCAGCAGCGCGGGACTAGCGAAGGAGCAGTTCTTC.